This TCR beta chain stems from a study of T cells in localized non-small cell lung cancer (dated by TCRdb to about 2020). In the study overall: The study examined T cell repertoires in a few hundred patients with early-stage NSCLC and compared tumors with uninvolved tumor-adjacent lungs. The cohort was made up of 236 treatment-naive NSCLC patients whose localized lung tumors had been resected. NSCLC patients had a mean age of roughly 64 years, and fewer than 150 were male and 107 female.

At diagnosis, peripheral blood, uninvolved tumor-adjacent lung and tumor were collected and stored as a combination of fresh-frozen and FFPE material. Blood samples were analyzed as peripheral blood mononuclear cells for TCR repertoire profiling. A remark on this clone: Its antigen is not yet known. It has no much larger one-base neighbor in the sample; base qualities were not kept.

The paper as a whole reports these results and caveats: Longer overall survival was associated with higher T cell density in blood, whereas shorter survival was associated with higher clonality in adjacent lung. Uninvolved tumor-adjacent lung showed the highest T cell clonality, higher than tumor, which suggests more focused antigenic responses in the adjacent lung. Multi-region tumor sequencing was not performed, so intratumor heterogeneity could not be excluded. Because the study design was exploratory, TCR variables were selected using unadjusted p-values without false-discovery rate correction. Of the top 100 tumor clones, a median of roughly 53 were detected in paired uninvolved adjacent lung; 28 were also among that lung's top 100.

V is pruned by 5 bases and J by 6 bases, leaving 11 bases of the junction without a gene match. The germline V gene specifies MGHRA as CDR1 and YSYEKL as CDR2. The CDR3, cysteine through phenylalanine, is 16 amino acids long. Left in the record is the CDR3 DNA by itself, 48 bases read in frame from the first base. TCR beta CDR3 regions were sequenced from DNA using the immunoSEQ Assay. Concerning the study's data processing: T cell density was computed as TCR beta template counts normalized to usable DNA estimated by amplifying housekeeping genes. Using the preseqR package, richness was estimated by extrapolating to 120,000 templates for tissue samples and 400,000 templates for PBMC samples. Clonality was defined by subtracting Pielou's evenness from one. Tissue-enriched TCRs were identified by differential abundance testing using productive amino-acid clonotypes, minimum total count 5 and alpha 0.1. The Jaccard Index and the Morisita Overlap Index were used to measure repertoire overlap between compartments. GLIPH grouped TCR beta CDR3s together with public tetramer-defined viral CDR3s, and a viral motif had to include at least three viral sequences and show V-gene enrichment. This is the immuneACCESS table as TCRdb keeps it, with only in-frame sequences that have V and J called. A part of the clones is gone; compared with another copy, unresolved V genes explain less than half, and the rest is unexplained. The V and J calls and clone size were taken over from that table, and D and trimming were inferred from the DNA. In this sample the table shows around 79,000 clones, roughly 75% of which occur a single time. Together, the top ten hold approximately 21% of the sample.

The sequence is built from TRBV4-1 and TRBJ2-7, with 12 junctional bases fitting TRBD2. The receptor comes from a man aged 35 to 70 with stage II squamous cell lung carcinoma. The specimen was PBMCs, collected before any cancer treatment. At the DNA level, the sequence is TGCGCCAGCAGCTCCTTGAAACTAGCGGGAGGCGGCGAGCAGTACTTC. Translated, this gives CASSSLKLAGGGEQYF.